This is a list of T cell receptor beta chains from one sample in a study of Graves' ophthalmopathy and Graves' hyperthyroidism. TCRdb called the multiplex PCR reads again in MiXCR, with one record for every CDR3 protein. The table lists 200,000 to 250,000 distinct CDR3 sequences, 20% to 25% of them singletons, with roughly 42% in the top ten. The sequenced sample consisted of peripheral blood. These receptors all come from a woman between 45 and 60 years old with Graves' ophthalmopathy. CDR3s include the opening cysteine and the closing phenylalanine or tryptophan. Each record gives: D gene, V gene, J gene, clone size, CDR3 DNA, CDR3 protein. A D gene is named only where the DNA matches it firmly. Clone sizes are given selectively: once, few, many, or a class where the clone is expanded.

D gene: NA
V gene: TRBV20-1
J gene: TRBJ2-6
clone size: many
CDR3 DNA: TGCAGTGCTAGAGTAGCCCCGTACTCTGGGGCCAACGTCCTGACTTTC
CDR3 protein: CSARVAPYSGANVLTF

D gene: NA
V gene: TRBV15
J gene: TRBJ2-4
clone size: many
CDR3 DNA: TGTGCCACCAGCAGAGATCAGTTCCGGGAGAGGGCCAAAAACATTCAGTACTTC
CDR3 protein: CATSRDQFRERAKNIQYF

D gene: TRBD1
V gene: TRBV20-1
J gene: TRBJ1-3
clone size: many
CDR3 DNA: TGCAGTGCTAGGCCCCAGGGGGCCACAGGAAACACCATATATTTT
CDR3 protein: CSARPQGATGNTIYF

D gene: NA
V gene: TRBV15
J gene: TRBJ2-2
clone size: NA
CDR3 DNA: TGTGCCACCAGCAGGTCCTGGGGGCTCGGCACCGGGGAGCTGTTTTTT
CDR3 protein: CATSRSWGLGTGELFF

D gene: TRBD2
V gene: TRBV15
J gene: TRBJ2-5
clone size: many
CDR3 DNA: TGTGCCACCAGCAGAGCGGGCGGGAGGGCCGACTCCCAGTACTTC
CDR3 protein: CATSRAGGRADSQYF

D gene: NA
V gene: TRBV2
J gene: TRBJ1-5
clone size: few
CDR3 DNA: TGTGCCAGCAGTGAAGAAGGGGCAGGGGTGGGTCAGCCCCAGCATTTT
CDR3 protein: CASSEEGAGVGQPQHF

D gene: TRBD1
V gene: TRBV7-8
J gene: TRBJ1-5
clone size: many
CDR3 DNA: TGTGCCAGCAGTCGAGACACTGGAGGGACAGGCGGAAATCAGCCCCAGCATTTT
CDR3 protein: CASSRDTGGTGGNQPQHF

D gene: NA
V gene: TRBV20-1
J gene: TRBJ2-3
clone size: many
CDR3 DNA: TGCAGTGCTAGTGAGATTCGGCGAGATACGCAGTATTTT
CDR3 protein: CSASEIRRDTQYF

D gene: TRBD1
V gene: TRBV6-4
J gene: TRBJ1-1
clone size: many
CDR3 DNA: TGTGCCAGCAGTGACCGGACAGGGGGTCGAGGAACTGAAGCTTTCTTT
CDR3 protein: CASSDRTGGRGTEAFF

D gene: NA
V gene: TRBV2
J gene: TRBJ1-2
clone size: many
CDR3 DNA: TGTGCCAGCAGTGAGTTCGGGGGTAGACCGTATGGCTACACCTTC
CDR3 protein: CASSEFGGRPYGYTF

D gene: NA
V gene: TRBV20-1
J gene: TRBJ2-7
clone size: many
CDR3 DNA: TGCAGTGCTAGACGGGACTCACGCAACGAGCAGTACTTC
CDR3 protein: CSARRDSRNEQYF

D gene: TRBD2
V gene: TRBV28
J gene: TRBJ2-7
clone size: many
CDR3 DNA: TGTGCCAGCAGTTCCTCTTCGACTAGCGGGAGGGACTATTACGAGCAGTACTTC
CDR3 protein: CASSSSSTSGRDYYEQYF

D gene: TRBD1
V gene: TRBV4-2
J gene: TRBJ1-6
clone size: many
CDR3 DNA: TGTGCCAGCAGCCAAGATTTGCCAGGGGGCGCAGAAAGCTCCTATAATTCACCCCTCCACTTT
CDR3 protein: CASSQDLPGGAESSYNSPLHF

D gene: TRBD2
V gene: TRBV20-1
J gene: TRBJ2-5
clone size: many
CDR3 DNA: TGCAGTGCGGATACTAGCGGCCAAGAGACCCAGTACTTC
CDR3 protein: CSADTSGQETQYF

D gene: NA
V gene: TRBV28
J gene: TRBJ2-7
clone size: few
CDR3 DNA: TGTGCCAGCAGTTCATCGGACGGATACTACGAGCAGTACTTC
CDR3 protein: CASSSSDGYYEQYF

D gene: NA
V gene: TRBV7-2
J gene: TRBJ2-7
clone size: many
CDR3 DNA: TGTGCCACCTCCCGGACTTCCTCCTACGAGCAGTACTTC
CDR3 protein: CATSRTSSYEQYF

D gene: NA
V gene: TRBV12-3/TRBV12-4
J gene: TRBJ1-2
clone size: many
CDR3 DNA: TGTGCCAGCAGTCTACGGACGAGAGGCTACACCTTC
CDR3 protein: CASSLRTRGYTF

D gene: NA
V gene: TRBV6-4
J gene: TRBJ1-5
clone size: NA
CDR3 DNA: TGTGCCAGCAGAGACACAAGTTATAGCAATCAGCCCCAGCATTTT
CDR3 protein: CASRDTSYSNQPQHF

D gene: NA
V gene: TRBV28
J gene: TRBJ2-7
clone size: NA
CDR3 DNA: TGTGCCAGCAGGTCACAGGGGATGGGAGGTTATTACGAGCAGTACTTC
CDR3 protein: CASRSQGMGGYYEQYF

D gene: NA
V gene: TRBV15
J gene: TRBJ2-5
clone size: NA
CDR3 DNA: TGTGCCACCAACACAGGGTCCGGAGAGACCCAGTACTTC
CDR3 protein: CATNTGSGETQYF

D gene: NA
V gene: TRBV6-2/TRBV6-3
J gene: TRBJ2-7
clone size: NA
CDR3 DNA: TGTGCCAGCAGCTTCACTAGCTTCTACGAGCAGTACTTC
CDR3 protein: CASSFTSFYEQYF

D gene: NA
V gene: TRBV27
J gene: TRBJ2-7
clone size: few
CDR3 DNA: TGTGCCAGTTACGGGCTTTCCTACGAGCAGTACTTC
CDR3 protein: CASYGLSYEQYF

D gene: NA
V gene: TRBV20-1
J gene: TRBJ2-7
clone size: many
CDR3 DNA: TGCAGTGCCACGCGGAGGAGGGTCCGGAACGAGCAGTACTTC
CDR3 protein: CSATRRRVRNEQYF

D gene: NA
V gene: TRBV6-1
J gene: TRBJ1-2
clone size: NA
CDR3 DNA: TGTGCCAGCAGTCCCCAACCGGGACAAGACTATGGCTACACCTTC
CDR3 protein: CASSPQPGQDYGYTF

D gene: TRBD1
V gene: TRBV2
J gene: TRBJ2-7
clone size: many
CDR3 DNA: TGTGCCAGCAGGCCCGACAGGGCACGCTACGAGCAGTACTTC
CDR3 protein: CASRPDRARYEQYF

D gene: TRBD1
V gene: TRBV20-1
J gene: TRBJ1-5
clone size: many
CDR3 DNA: TGCAGTGCTATGGACAGGGCAAAATCGTGGCAGCCCCAGCATTTT
CDR3 protein: CSAMDRAKSWQPQHF

D gene: TRBD2
V gene: TRBV6-1
J gene: TRBJ2-7
clone size: many
CDR3 DNA: TGTGCCAGCAGCCGGACCGGGACTAGCGTCGAGCAGTACTTC
CDR3 protein: CASSRTGTSVEQYF

D gene: NA
V gene: TRBV28
J gene: TRBJ2-7
clone size: many
CDR3 DNA: TGTGCCAGCGCCACCCCAACCTACGAGCAGTACTTC
CDR3 protein: CASATPTYEQYF

D gene: TRBD1
V gene: TRBV12-3/TRBV12-4
J gene: TRBJ1-2
clone size: NA
CDR3 DNA: TGTGCCAGCAGTTTAAGGCGACAGGGTGGGGGTGGCTACACCTTC
CDR3 protein: CASSLRRQGGGGYTF

D gene: NA
V gene: TRBV7-8
J gene: TRBJ1-5
clone size: many
CDR3 DNA: TGTGCCAGCAGCTTGGGAAAATGGGGCAATCAGCCCCAGCATTTT
CDR3 protein: CASSLGKWGNQPQHF

D gene: NA
V gene: TRBV12-3/TRBV12-4
J gene: TRBJ2-5
clone size: NA
CDR3 DNA: TGTGCTATTAGCGGAGACCAAGAGACCCAGTACTTC
CDR3 protein: CAISGDQETQYF

D gene: NA
V gene: TRBV2
J gene: TRBJ1-2
clone size: many
CDR3 DNA: TGTGCCAGCAGTGACCAGCTTGGTTTGGGCTACACCTTC
CDR3 protein: CASSDQLGLGYTF

D gene: NA
V gene: TRBV12-3/TRBV12-4
J gene: TRBJ2-2
clone size: many
CDR3 DNA: TGTGCCAGCAGTTTGAGTGCAGGGCACACCGGGGAGCTGTTTTTT
CDR3 protein: CASSLSAGHTGELFF

D gene: TRBD2
V gene: TRBV7-6
J gene: TRBJ2-7
clone size: many
CDR3 DNA: TGTGCCAGCAGCTCGTTCCCTAGCGGGAACGAGCAGTACTTC
CDR3 protein: CASSSFPSGNEQYF

D gene: TRBD2
V gene: TRBV28
J gene: TRBJ2-6
clone size: NA
CDR3 DNA: TGTGCCAGCAGCGCGGGGGGGTCTGGGGCCAACGTCCTGACTTTC
CDR3 protein: CASSAGGSGANVLTF

D gene: NA
V gene: TRBV7-2
J gene: TRBJ2-5
clone size: many
CDR3 DNA: TGTGCCAGCAGCTTATTGACACAAGAGACCCAGTACTTC
CDR3 protein: CASSLLTQETQYF

D gene: TRBD2
V gene: TRBV11-2
J gene: TRBJ2-5
clone size: many
CDR3 DNA: TGTGCCAGCACCGCTAGCGGGTGGCAGACCCAGTACTTC
CDR3 protein: CASTASGWQTQYF

D gene: NA
V gene: TRBV6-5
J gene: TRBJ1-1
clone size: many
CDR3 DNA: TGTGCCAGCAGTTATAAAGGGGTAACTGAAGCTTTCTTT
CDR3 protein: CASSYKGVTEAFF

D gene: TRBD1
V gene: TRBV7-3
J gene: TRBJ2-5
clone size: many
CDR3 DNA: TGTGCCAGCAGCTTAACTAGGACAGGGGGCTTAGAGACCCAGTACTTC
CDR3 protein: CASSLTRTGGLETQYF

D gene: NA
V gene: TRBV28
J gene: TRBJ2-5
clone size: many
CDR3 DNA: TGTGCCAGCAGCACACTGGGGGGAGAGACCCAGTACTTC
CDR3 protein: CASSTLGGETQYF

D gene: NA
V gene: TRBV27
J gene: TRBJ1-1
clone size: many
CDR3 DNA: TGTGCCAGCAGTTCCACGTCGCGAGCTTTCTTT
CDR3 protein: CASSSTSRAFF

D gene: TRBD1
V gene: TRBV20-1
J gene: TRBJ1-1
clone size: NA
CDR3 DNA: TGCAGTGCAAAACCCCAGACAGGGGTGGTCACTGAAGCTTTCTTT
CDR3 protein: CSAKPQTGVVTEAFF

D gene: NA
V gene: TRBV6-5
J gene: TRBJ1-1
clone size: many
CDR3 DNA: TGTGCCAGCAGTTACTCTCGTGGCAGGCAAGCTTTCTTT
CDR3 protein: CASSYSRGRQAFF

D gene: NA
V gene: TRBV29-1
J gene: TRBJ2-7
clone size: many
CDR3 DNA: TGCGGCGTTGGTATCGTTTCGGGCGGAGTCTCCTACGAGCAGTACTTC
CDR3 protein: CGVGIVSGGVSYEQYF

D gene: TRBD1
V gene: TRBV6-1
J gene: TRBJ1-1
clone size: NA
CDR3 DNA: TGTGCCAGCAGTGATAAGGGACAGGGTACTGAAGCTTTCTTT
CDR3 protein: CASSDKGQGTEAFF

D gene: TRBD1
V gene: TRBV10-1
J gene: TRBJ1-3
clone size: many
CDR3 DNA: TGCGCCAGCAGCTTGAACAGGGGAACTGGAAACACCATATATTTT
CDR3 protein: CASSLNRGTGNTIYF

D gene: NA
V gene: TRBV28
J gene: TRBJ1-1
clone size: many
CDR3 DNA: TGTGCCAGCAGCTTTGGTTGGACTGAAGCTTTCTTT
CDR3 protein: CASSFGWTEAFF

D gene: NA
V gene: TRBV2
J gene: TRBJ2-7
clone size: many
CDR3 DNA: TGTGCCAGCACCCACAGTTTTGTTCTTTCCTACGAGCAGTACTTC
CDR3 protein: CASTHSFVLSYEQYF

D gene: NA
V gene: TRBV7-9
J gene: TRBJ1-5
clone size: NA
CDR3 DNA: TGTGCCAGCAGCTACACTAATCAGCCCCAGCATTTT
CDR3 protein: CASSYTNQPQHF

D gene: NA
V gene: TRBV6-5
J gene: TRBJ1-1
clone size: many
CDR3 DNA: TGTGCCAGCACCCCCCCGGGACACGGAAACACTGAAGCTTTCTTT
CDR3 protein: CASTPPGHGNTEAFF

D gene: NA
V gene: TRBV19
J gene: TRBJ1-5
clone size: NA
CDR3 DNA: TGTGCCAGTAGTATTTGGCAGAATCAGCCCCAGCATTTT
CDR3 protein: CASSIWQNQPQHF

D gene: NA
V gene: TRBV6-5
J gene: TRBJ2-7
clone size: many
CDR3 DNA: TGTGCCACTCTTTACTTCTACGAGCAGTACTTC
CDR3 protein: CATLYFYEQYF

D gene: NA
V gene: TRBV28
J gene: TRBJ1-1
clone size: once
CDR3 DNA: TGTGCCAGCAGTCTTTTGAACGCTGAAGCTTTCTTT
CDR3 protein: CASSLLNAEAFF

D gene: TRBD2
V gene: TRBV29-1
J gene: TRBJ2-2
clone size: many
CDR3 DNA: TGCAGCGTACGACTAGCGGGAGGCGGGAACACCGGGGAGCTGTTTTTT
CDR3 protein: CSVRLAGGGNTGELFF

D gene: TRBD1
V gene: TRBV6-1
J gene: TRBJ1-1
clone size: NA
CDR3 DNA: TGTGCCAGCAGGCACAGGGGAGGGACTGAAGCTTTCTTT
CDR3 protein: CASRHRGGTEAFF

D gene: NA
V gene: TRBV6-1
J gene: TRBJ1-1
clone size: NA
CDR3 DNA: TGTGCCAGCAGTGTAGGTGGGAGCACTGAAGCTTTCTTT
CDR3 protein: CASSVGGSTEAFF

D gene: NA
V gene: TRBV15
J gene: TRBJ1-1
clone size: many
CDR3 DNA: TGTGCCACCAGCACCGGGGGGGCGAACACTGAAGCTTTCTTT
CDR3 protein: CATSTGGANTEAFF